This TCR beta chain was identified during a study of blood T cell repertoires in COVID-19. About the research overall: Acute and convalescent COVID-19 specimens originated in the United States, Italy and Spain. PBMCs, B-cell-depleted T cells, or T cells provided the cDNA or gDNA that made up the material.

Per the original methods: Amplification with reference gene primers provided the estimates of nucleated cell counts. Repertoires were generated with immunoSEQ multiplex PCR, while TCRdb's copy carries only in-frame clones and drops some. V and J calls and clone size are copied from that table; D and trimming were computed from the DNA. The sample shows roughly 84,000 clones, roughly 80% of them seen only once. This clone was seen a single time. Germline trimming cut 11 bases from V and 2 bases from J; bases unmatched to any gene: 12. The CDR3 spans 16 residues. The germline V gene encodes CDR1 SNHLY and CDR2 FYNNEI.

This sequence joins TRBV2 and TRBJ2-3; 11 nucleotides agree with TRBD2. This TCR was recovered from an elderly man with active or convalescent COVID-19. Sequenced: peripheral blood. The CDR3 sequence: CAHKTSGDPHTDTQYF. The CDR3 coding sequence is TGTGCCCACAAGACTAGCGGGGACCCACACACAGATACGCAGTATTTT.